These T cell receptor beta chains were read from a single sample in a study of regulatory dendritic cells for organ transplantation. TCRdb's copy holds only in-frame clones and misses some; the assay was immunoSEQ multiplex PCR. The sample holds nearly 30,000 clones, almost 80% seen once. The specimen sequenced was memory CD4+ T cells from blood. Receptor source: a human donor in good health. CDR3s include the opening cysteine and the closing phenylalanine or tryptophan. D genes are given only for firm matches.

d_gene	v_gene	j_gene	CDR3aa
-	TRBV30	TRBJ2-7	CAWRPGRTYEQYF
-	TRBV29-1	TRBJ2-5	CSVTVAETQYF
TRBD1	TRBV2	TRBJ2-1	CARERQGARNEQFF
TRBD2	TRBV29-1	TRBJ2-7	CSVASPSGRSPYEQYF
-	TRBV9	TRBJ1-1	CASSPKEGQPKAFF
TRBD1	TRBV6-6	TRBJ1-1	CASRGTGVEAFF
TRBD2	TRBV28	TRBJ2-5	CASSPRLAEETQYF
TRBD1	TRBV6-6	TRBJ2-6	CASSPTGTGANVLTF
-	TRBV2	TRBJ1-1	CASSPGTEAFF
-	TRBV28	TRBJ2-7	CASRTGTGFYEQYF